Listed below are T cell receptor beta chains from one sample, sequenced in a study of blood T cells in healthy people across ages. Each CDR3 protein gets one entry after TCRdb re-called the 5' RACE reads with MiXCR. The sample holds 1.5 million to 2 million distinct CDR3 sequences, about 28% seen once. The specimen sequenced was blood. These receptors were taken from a woman in her twenties or thirties in good health. The CDR3 runs from the conserved cysteine through the conserved F or W. D genes are given only for firm matches. Size values are once, few and many counts, or a class for expanded clones, and some rows have none.

v_call: TRBV29-1; j_call: TRBJ2-1; d_call: -; clone_size: many; cdr3_aa: CSAMHNEQFF; cdr3_nt: TGCAGCGCCATGCACAATGAGCAGTTCTTC
v_call: TRBV5-6; j_call: TRBJ2-1; d_call: TRBD2; clone_size: -; cdr3_aa: CASSPSTSGLYNEQFF; cdr3_nt: TGTGCCAGCAGCCCCTCGACTAGCGGATTGTACAATGAGCAGTTCTTC
v_call: TRBV27; j_call: TRBJ1-6; d_call: TRBD1; clone_size: once; cdr3_aa: CASSPGTGTYNSPLHF; cdr3_nt: TGTGCCAGCAGTCCCGGGACAGGGACCTATAATTCACCCCTCCACTTT
v_call: TRBV29-1; j_call: TRBJ2-5; d_call: TRBD1; clone_size: few; cdr3_aa: CSVGRTGPMSTQYF; cdr3_nt: TGCAGCGTTGGGCGGACAGGACCTATGTCGACCCAGTACTTC
v_call: TRBV29-1; j_call: TRBJ2-3; d_call: TRBD2; clone_size: few; cdr3_aa: CSVVDGYTSGRADTQYF; cdr3_nt: TGCAGCGTTGTCGACGGATATACTAGCGGGAGGGCAGATACGCAGTATTTT
v_call: TRBV29-1; j_call: TRBJ2-7; d_call: TRBD2; clone_size: many; cdr3_aa: CSVVPAGGPTYEQYF; cdr3_nt: TGCAGCGTTGTCCCAGCGGGAGGACCAACCTACGAGCAGTACTTC
v_call: TRBV28; j_call: TRBJ1-5; d_call: TRBD1; clone_size: few; cdr3_aa: CASSRPPLDRINQPQHF; cdr3_nt: TGTGCCAGCAGTAGACCACCTTTGGACAGGATAAATCAGCCCCAGCATTTT
v_call: TRBV28; j_call: TRBJ2-7; d_call: -; clone_size: -; cdr3_aa: CTSSRGGPYEQYF; cdr3_nt: TGTACCAGCAGTCGAGGGGGGCCCTACGAGCAGTACTTC
v_call: TRBV5-1; j_call: TRBJ2-3; d_call: -; clone_size: -; cdr3_aa: CASSLKTGWGSTDTQYF; cdr3_nt: TGCGCCAGCAGCTTAAAGACAGGTTGGGGATCCACAGATACGCAGTATTTT
v_call: TRBV7-2; j_call: TRBJ2-5; d_call: -; clone_size: many; cdr3_aa: CASSLAAGKETQYF; cdr3_nt: TGTGCCAGCAGCTTAGCGGCTGGGAAAGAGACCCAGTACTTC
v_call: TRBV20-1; j_call: TRBJ2-5; d_call: -; clone_size: -; cdr3_aa: CSARDLGSSGQQYF; cdr3_nt: TGCAGTGCTAGAGATCTTGGAAGTTCCGGTCAGCAGTACTTC